This TCR beta chain was sequenced during a study of blood T cell repertoires in COVID-19. The CDR3 length is 17 residues. Germline CDR1 reads SGHKS; CDR2 reads YYEKEE (reference sequence). V was shortened by 0 bases and J by 2 bases, with 17 bases between the two germline ends. Assay: immunoSEQ multiplex PCR; the TCRdb copy retains only in-frame clones and omits some. Of tens of thousands of clones listed, under 80% were seen once; the top ten hold over 4%. This receptor was obtained from a human donor in a cohort sampled during active COVID-19. The specimen was peripheral blood. This sequence joins TRBV5-5 and TRBJ1-2, with D uncertain. The CDR3 spells CASSLDWLVRKNYGYTF. CDR3 bases: TGTGCCAGCAGCTTGGATTGGTTAGTCAGGAAGAACTATGGCTACACCTTC. Filled out from reference TRBV5-5 and TRBJ1-2, the complete variable domain reads DAGVTQSPTHLIKTRGQQVTLRCSPISGHKSVSWYQQVLGQGPQFIFQYYEKEERGRGNFPDRFSARQFPNYSSELNVNALLLGDSALYLCASSLDWLVRKNYGYTFGSGTRLTVV.